One and the same sample provided the 11 T cell receptor beta chains below, sequenced in a study of T-cell reconstitution after alpha-beta-depleted transplantation in children. Preparing the TCRbeta library involved the use of unique molecular identifiers. Each CDR3 protein gets one entry after TCRdb re-called the PCR reads with MiXCR. Of around 580,000 distinct CDR3 sequences in the sample, roughly 23% were seen once. The material was PBMCs, mostly from graft donor cells, obtained 360 days after TCRalphabeta/CD19-depleted stem cell transplant. All receptors come from a boy under two years old who had a stem cell transplant for acute myeloid leukemia, so the T cells may come from the graft donor.

The V and J genes are TRBV6-1 and TRBJ2-7, with 8 bases lining up with TRBD1. V lost 4 bases and J lost 4; bases outside the gene matches: 6. The germline V gene has CDR1 MNHNS and CDR2 SASEGT. The CDR3 is made up of 14 amino acids. The CDR3 loop reads CASSADRAFYEQYF. The CDR3 bases are TGTGCCAGCAGTGCGGACAGGGCATTTTACGAGCAGTACTTC.

The chain carries TRBV7-9 and TRBJ2-7; no definite D call. This CDR3 spans 13 amino acids. CDR1 is SEHNR, CDR2 FQNEAQ, per germline (reference sequence). V was cut by 4 bases and J by 0 bases, with 7 bases left in between. For the CDR3, the DNA is TGTGCCAGCAGCTCAAAGAACTCCTACGAGCAGTACGTC. It is translated as CASSSKNSYEQYV.

This clonotype was seen ten or more times. The chain combines TRBV6-1 with TRBJ2-7; D uncertain. The CDR3 sequence is 15 residues long. V was shortened by 0 bases and J by 3 bases, with 12 bases between the two germline ends. CDR1 and CDR2 (germline): MNHNS, SASEGT. The CDR3 sequence: CASSEALPLSYEQYV. In nucleotides, the CDR3 is TGTGCCAGCAGTGAAGCGCTACCCCTTAGCTACGAGCAGTACGTC.

The V and J genes are TRBV21-1 and TRBJ2-7; the tabulated D call, TRBD2, remains unverified against the DNA. TRBV21-1 is recorded as a pseudogene. The CDR3 length is 16 residues. DNA for the CDR3: TGTGCCAGCAGCCCTCCTACCACGGACGGAGGCTACGAGCAGTACGTC. Its protein is CASSPPTTDGGYEQYV.

This clonotype was observed a handful of times. The chain uses TRBV6-2 or TRBV6-3 and TRBJ1-4; no reliable D call. Germline CDR1 is MNHEY and CDR2 is SVGEGT. Trimming cost V 4 bases and J 8 bases, with 17 bases left between them. The CDR3 is 15 amino acids. This chain's CDR3 is CASSLLSQEGEKLFF. In nucleotides, the CDR3 is TGTGCCAGCAGTTTACTCAGCCAGGAGGGCGAAAAACTGTTTTTT.

The rearrangement joins TRBV7-2 to TRBJ2-1, with TRBD1 matching over 10 bases. V lost 2 bases to trimming and J lost 7 bases; unmatched junction nucleotides: 5. CDR1 SGHTA and CDR2 FQGNSA come from the germline V gene. The CDR3 has 15 residues. CDR3 in amino acids: CASSLTGQGMNEQFF. The CDR3 coding sequence is TGTGCCAGCAGCTTAACGGGACAGGGGATGAATGAGCAGTTCTTC.

The sample holds a few counts of this clonotype. J is TRBJ1-1 and V is TRBV5-1, with D perhaps TRBD1 (6 bases). Germline V gives CDR1 SGHRS, CDR2 YFSETQ. This CDR3 has 14 amino acids. Trimming shortened V by 0 bases and J by 6 bases, and 12 bases separated the two germline ends. The CDR3 coding sequence is TGCGCCAGCAGCTTGGCCCCAGGGGTCCCTGAAGCTTTCTTT. It translates to CASSLAPGVPEAFF.

Ten or more counts support this clonotype. The chain couples TRBV10-2 to TRBJ2-3; no firm D call. The CDR3 totals 12 residues. Trimming took 5 bases from V and 2 from J, leaving 5 bases between them. Germline V gene lookup returns CDR1 WSHSY and CDR2 SAAADI. The CDR3 coding sequence is TGCGCCAGCAGTCAGAACACAGATACGCAGTATTTT. Encoded protein: CASSQNTDTQYF.

J is TRBJ2-1 and V is TRBV7-9; TRBD2 aligns across 11 bases. The CDR3 is made up of 15 amino acids. The germline gives CDR1 SEHNR, CDR2 FQNEAQ (reference sequence). The J segment lost 8 bases and the V segment lost 4 bases, leaving 7 bases of the junction unmatched. CDR3 in amino acids: CASSYSGGVGDEQFF. CDR3 bases: TGTGCCAGCAGCTATAGCGGGGGGGTTGGCGATGAGCAGTTCTTC. Variable domain in full (rest from reference TRBV7-9 and TRBJ2-1): DTGVSQNPRHKITKRGQNVTFRCDPISEHNRLYWYRQTLGQGPEFLTYFQNEAQLEKSRLLSDRFSAERPKGSFSTLEIQRTEQGDSAMYLCASSYSGGVGDEQFFGPGTRLTVL.

The chain carries TRBV3-1 and TRBJ1-1; 7 positions match TRBD1. V dropped 0 bases and J dropped 0; count of bases not matched to a gene: 10. This CDR3 spans 18 amino acids. Germline CDR1 reads LGHDT; CDR2 reads YNNKEL (reference sequence). The CDR3 sequence: CASSQDSFTGQLNTEAFF. CDR3 bases: TGTGCCAGCAGCCAAGATTCTTTCACGGGACAGTTGAACACTGAAGCTTTCTTT.

This clonotype was seen ten or more times. V is TRBV10-3 and J is TRBJ1-3; 8 nucleotides agree with TRBD1. CDR1 is ENHRY and CDR2 is SYGVKD in the germline V gene. The length of the CDR3 is 16 residues. With V trimmed by 6 bases and J by 0 bases, 7 bases remained unmatched. The CDR3 region has the DNA TGTGCCATCAGGCGGACAGGGACAAGCTCTGGAAACACCATATATTTT. Protein: CAIRRTGTSSGNTIYF.